A selection of T cell receptor beta chains follows, all from one sample in a study of blood T cell repertoires in COVID-19. The table came from immunoSEQ multiplex PCR; TCRdb's copy has only in-frame clones and leaves some out. The sample has about 50,000 clones, over 90% seen once. Sequencing was performed on peripheral blood. The receptor source for this set is a woman older than 75 with acute or convalescent COVID-19. Each CDR3 is given with its conserved first and last residue. Fields, in order: D gene, J gene, CDR3 length, clone size, V gene, CDR3 protein, CDR3 DNA. The D gene is left open where the match is weak. Size tells how often a clone was seen (once, few, many) or the class of an expanded clone, and some rows leave it out.

- | TRBJ1-5 | 15 | - | TRBV9 | CASSADPGSGQPQHF | TGTGCCAGCAGCGCCGATCCTGGATCGGGTCAGCCCCAGCATTTT
TRBD1 | TRBJ1-2 | 14 | - | TRBV13 | CASSRTGGGKGYTF | TGTGCCAGCAGCCGGACAGGGGGCGGAAAGGGCTACACCTTC
TRBD1 | TRBJ2-7 | 14 | - | TRBV29-1 | CSVGLHRGQGEQYF | TGCAGCGTTGGGCTACACAGGGGGCAGGGGGAGCAGTACTTC
- | TRBJ1-1 | 16 | - | TRBV7-9 | CASSPQGTRRGAEAFF | TGTGCCAGCAGCCCTCAAGGGACTCGGCGGGGAGCTGAAGCTTTCTTT
- | TRBJ1-5 | 14 | - | TRBV24-1 | CATSDSGVNQPQHF | TGTGCCACCAGTGATTCGGGGGTCAATCAGCCCCAGCATTTT
- | TRBJ2-7 | 12 | - | TRBV10-3 | CAIGGSSYEQYF | TGTGCCATCGGCGGAAGCTCCTACGAGCAGTACTTC
TRBD1 | TRBJ2-3 | 16 | - | TRBV4-1 | CASSRQPGQITDTQYF | TGCGCCAGCAGCCGCCAACCGGGACAGATCACAGATACGCAGTATTTT
- | TRBJ1-3 | 16 | - | TRBV3-1/TRBV3-2 | CASSHALPGSGNTIYF | TGTGCCAGCAGCCATGCCTTACCCGGGTCTGGAAACACCATATATTTT
- | TRBJ1-6 | 12 | - | TRBV20-1 | CSASRVGHSLHF | TGCAGTGCTAGTCGTGTGGGGCATAGCCTCCACTTT
TRBD1 | TRBJ1-2 | 15 | - | TRBV29-1 | CSIRDRGGIGYGYTF | TGCAGCATCCGAGACAGGGGTGGAATCGGCTATGGCTACACCTTC
TRBD2 | TRBJ2-2 | 15 | - | TRBV3-1/TRBV3-2 | CASSRRTSGTGELFF | TGTGCCAGCAGCCGGAGGACTAGCGGCACCGGGGAGCTGTTTTTT
- | TRBJ1-6 | 16 | - | TRBV2 | CASRETASSYNSPLHF | TGTGCCAGCAGGGAGACAGCGAGCTCCTATAATTCACCCCTCCACTTT
- | TRBJ2-7 | 15 | - | TRBV6-6 | CASSYSGLPGGEQYF | TGTGCCAGCAGTTACTCGGGACTCCCGGGTGGGGAGCAGTACTTC
TRBD2 | TRBJ2-7 | 15 | few | TRBV30 | CAWRGGTSGGYEQYF | TGTGCCTGGAGGGGCGGGACTAGCGGAGGCTACGAGCAGTACTTC
- | TRBJ1-6 | 17 | - | TRBV18 | CASSQLTGSSYNSPLHF | TGTGCCAGCTCACAACTCACAGGGAGCTCCTATAATTCACCCCTCCACTTT
TRBD2 | TRBJ2-7 | 16 | - | TRBV4-3 | CASSQDHQREGYEQYF | TGCGCCAGCAGCCAAGATCACCAGCGGGAGGGATACGAGCAGTACTTC
TRBD1 | TRBJ1-3 | 16 | medium-sized | TRBV5-5 | CASSSGTGGMRNTIYF | TGTGCCAGCAGCTCAGGGACAGGGGGCATGAGAAACACCATATATTTT
- | TRBJ1-1 | 15 | - | TRBV6-5 | CASSYSGQAITEAFF | TGTGCCAGCAGTTACTCTGGCCAGGCTATCACTGAAGCTTTCTTT
TRBD2 | TRBJ2-2 | 15 | - | TRBV7-9 | CASSIAGRDTGELFF | TGTGCCAGCAGCATAGCGGGCAGGGACACCGGGGAGCTGTTTTTT
- | TRBJ2-5 | 16 | - | TRBV11-2 | CASSLQPQGTMETQYF | TGTGCCAGCAGCTTACAACCACAGGGAACTATGGAGACCCAGTACTTC
- | TRBJ1-6 | 14 | - | TRBV3-1/TRBV3-2 | CASSQEEYNSPLHF | TGTGCCAGCAGCCAAGAAGAGTATAATTCACCCCTCCACTTT
TRBD2 | TRBJ2-2 | 16 | - | TRBV9 | CASSGSSGISTGELFF | TGTGCCAGCAGCGGATCTAGCGGGATTAGCACCGGGGAGCTGTTTTTT
- | TRBJ1-1 | 13 | - | TRBV5-1 | CASSSRVDTEAFF | TGCGCCAGCAGCAGCAGGGTGGACACTGAAGCTTTCTTT
TRBD2 | TRBJ2-3 | 18 | - | TRBV7-2 | CASSLRAGGGPSTDTQYF | TGTGCCAGCAGCTTACGAGCGGGAGGGGGTCCAAGCACAGATACGCAGTATTTT
- | TRBJ1-1 | 15 | - | TRBV5-1 | CASSLGGSMNTEAFF | TGCGCCAGCAGCTTGGGGGGCAGCATGAACACTGAAGCTTTCTTT
TRBD1 | TRBJ2-7 | 14 | - | TRBV5-6 | CASSWDRGFYEQYF | TGTGCCAGCAGCTGGGACAGGGGTTTCTACGAGCAGTACTTC
- | TRBJ2-2 | 19 | - | TRBV3-1/TRBV3-2 | CASSQVTPGSRRETGELFF | TGTGCCAGCAGCCAAGTAACCCCCGGCTCTAGGCGGGAAACCGGGGAGCTGTTTTTT
TRBD1 | TRBJ2-2 | 14 | - | TRBV7-2 | CASSSLTGYGELFF | TGTGCCAGCAGCTCCTTGACAGGGTACGGGGAGCTGTTTTTT
TRBD1 | TRBJ2-2 | 15 | - | TRBV6-6 | CASTRDRGRAGELFF | TGTGCCAGCACCCGGGACAGGGGGAGGGCCGGGGAGCTGTTTTTT
- | TRBJ1-1 | 13 | once | TRBV5-1 | CASSLMVDTEAFF | TGCGCCAGCAGCTTGATGGTAGACACTGAAGCTTTCTTT
- | TRBJ1-5 | 16 | - | TRBV2 | CASSPRQRPSNQPQHF | TGTGCCAGCAGTCCCCGACAGCGACCTAGCAATCAGCCCCAGCATTTT
TRBD1 | TRBJ1-1 | 15 | - | TRBV2 | CASRRDRISNTEAFF | TGTGCCAGCAGAAGGGACAGGATATCGAACACTGAAGCTTTCTTT
- | TRBJ2-7 | 18 | once | TRBV24-1 | CATSDTGAKRLGHYEQYF | TGTGCCACCAGTGATACCGGGGCCAAACGACTAGGACATTACGAGCAGTACTTC
TRBD2 | TRBJ2-7 | 17 | - | TRBV7-9 | CASSSLPSGGYSYEQYF | TGTGCCAGCAGCTCGCTCCCTAGCGGGGGATACTCCTACGAGCAGTACTTC
TRBD1 | TRBJ2-7 | 16 | - | TRBV6-5 | CASSLQRTGKVYEQYF | TGTGCCAGCAGTTTACAAAGGACAGGCAAGGTTTACGAGCAGTACTTC
- | TRBJ1-6 | 17 | - | TRBV4-1 | CASSQEFGGGKNSPLHF | TGCGCCAGCAGCCAAGAGTTTGGGGGGGGAAAAAATTCACCCCTCCACTTT
TRBD2 | TRBJ2-2 | 16 | - | TRBV11-2 | CASSLGSAGASGELFF | TGTGCCAGCAGCTTAGGTTCAGCGGGAGCTTCCGGGGAGCTGTTTTTT
- | TRBJ2-7 | 13 | - | TRBV30 | CARGADDSYEQYF | TGTGCACGGGGGGCAGACGACTCCTACGAGCAGTACTTC
- | TRBJ1-4 | 16 | - | TRBV5-1 | CASSAGTLDLNEKLFF | TGCGCCAGCAGCGCCGGGACACTCGACCTTAATGAAAAACTGTTTTTT
TRBD1 | TRBJ2-5 | 17 | - | TRBV19 | CASSISPGQGAGETQYF | TGTGCCAGTAGTATTTCGCCGGGACAGGGGGCAGGAGAGACCCAGTACTTC
- | TRBJ1-5 | 14 | - | TRBV18 | CASSPNRGNQPQHF | TGTGCCAGCTCACCGAACAGGGGCAATCAGCCCCAGCATTTT
TRBD1 | TRBJ1-5 | 14 | - | TRBV2 | CASRGGHANQPQHF | TGTGCCAGCAGAGGGGGCCACGCTAATCAGCCCCAGCATTTT
- | TRBJ1-2 | 13 | - | TRBV30 | CAWSVSDTSGYTF | TGTGCCTGGAGTGTCTCGGACACCAGTGGCTACACCTTC
TRBD1 | TRBJ1-2 | 13 | - | TRBV12-3/TRBV12-4 | CASTPGQGHGYTF | TGTGCCAGCACCCCGGGACAGGGTCACGGCTACACCTTC
TRBD1 | TRBJ1-6 | 16 | - | TRBV30 | CAWSVRGTGNLSPLHF | TGTGCCTGGAGTGTAAGAGGGACAGGGAACCTTTCACCCCTCCACTTT
TRBD1 | TRBJ2-2 | 17 | - | TRBV5-1 | CASSLGTGGGWTGELFF | TGCGCCAGCAGCTTGGGGACAGGGGGCGGCTGGACCGGGGAGCTGTTTTTT
- | TRBJ1-2 | 13 | - | TRBV4-1 | CASSPPTGYGYTF | TGCGCCAGCAGCCCACCTACAGGGTATGGCTACACCTTC
TRBD2 | TRBJ2-1 | 19 | - | TRBV24-1 | CATSGPSPRTSGRRNEQFF | TGTGCCACCAGTGGCCCATCCCCTAGGACTAGCGGGAGACGAAATGAGCAGTTCTTC
TRBD2 | TRBJ2-3 | 16 | once | TRBV19 | CASSTGTSGRPDTQYF | TGTGCCAGTAGTACCGGGACTAGCGGGAGGCCAGATACGCAGTATTTT
- | TRBJ1-6 | 13 | once | TRBV19 | CASSIGGVSPLHF | TGTGCCAGTAGTATAGGGGGGGTTTCACCCCTCCACTTT
- | TRBJ1-1 | 13 | - | TRBV6-2/TRBV6-3 | CASSYSSSTEAFF | TGTGCCAGCAGTTACTCGAGTTCAACTGAAGCTTTCTTT
- | TRBJ2-7 | 15 | - | TRBV7-9 | CASSLGAGVTYEQYF | TGTGCCAGCAGCTTAGGAGCAGGGGTCACCTACGAGCAGTACTTC
TRBD1 | TRBJ2-7 | 16 | - | TRBV18 | CASSPRGQGGTDEQYF | TGTGCCAGCTCACCACGGGGACAGGGGGGAACGGACGAGCAGTACTTC